The rows below give T cell receptor beta chains drawn from one sample of a study of blood T cells in healthy people across ages. TCRdb analysed the 5' RACE reads with MiXCR anew, one entry per CDR3 protein. Here the sample spans hundreds of thousands of distinct CDR3 sequences, 40% to 50% being singletons. The sequenced material came from blood. The receptors stem from an elderly man in good health. Each CDR3 is given with its conserved first and last residue. A D gene is named only where the DNA matches it firmly. Clone size, where shown, is once, few, many, or a class for clones that have expanded.

clone size	D gene	V gene	J gene	CDR3 DNA	CDR3 protein
-	TRBD1	TRBV29-1	TRBJ2-5	TGCAGCGTTGGGGGACAGGGGCAGGGGACCCAGTACTTC	CSVGGQGQGTQYF
-	TRBD1	TRBV6-2/TRBV6-3	TRBJ1-2	TGTGCCAGCAGAAAAACAGGGGAATATGGCTGCACCTTC	CASRKTGEYGCTF
-	-	TRBV5-1	TRBJ2-3	TGCGCCACCACCTTAATCCCAGGGGAAGATACGCAGTATTTT	CATTLIPGEDTQYF
-	TRBD1	TRBV11-2	TRBJ2-7	TGTGCCAGCAGCGTAGCGGACAGGGGGCTCGAGCAGTACTTC	CASSVADRGLEQYF
-	TRBD2	TRBV13	TRBJ2-3	TGTGCCAGCAGCGGACGGACTAGCGGGAGAGTGTTGAGGTCTACGCAGTATTTT	CASSGRTSGRVLRSTQYF
-	TRBD2	TRBV19	TRBJ2-7	TGTGCCAGTAGCAGGACTAGCCACGAGCAGTACTTC	CASSRTSHEQYF
few	-	TRBV7-2	TRBJ1-4	TGTGCCAGCAGCTTTGGGGCCGCGGGGTCTAATGAAAAACTGTTTTTT	CASSFGAAGSNEKLFF
few	TRBD1	TRBV5-5	TRBJ2-1	TGTGCCAGCAGATCACAGGGGGCGGTCTTTTATGAGCAGTTCTTC	CASRSQGAVFYEQFF
-	-	TRBV30	TRBJ1-5	TGTGCCTGGAATACCCAAGGGGAAGGCAATCAGCCCCAGCATTTT	CAWNTQGEGNQPQHF
few	-	TRBV4-1	TRBJ2-1	TGCGCCAGCAGCCAACCTCTCCTTAAAGCCCGCCGGGGGTCCTACAATGAGCAGTTCTTC	CASSQPLLKARRGSYNEQFF
-	-	TRBV9	TRBJ1-1	TGTGCCAGCAGCGTCCCGACAGGAGAGGAAAGAGCTTTCTTT	CASSVPTGEERAFF
-	-	TRBV6-4	TRBJ1-6	TGTGCCAGCAGTGTCTCGACAGTAATTAATTCACCCCTCCACTTT	CASSVSTVINSPLHF
-	-	TRBV6-2/TRBV6-3	TRBJ2-1	TGTGCCAGCAGCCCCGGCGGGGGCGGTTACAATGAGCAGTTCTTC	CASSPGGGGYNEQFF
once	-	TRBV7-2	TRBJ2-5	TGTGCCAGCAGCCGAACCGGACAGGACTACAAGCAGTACTTC	CASSRTGQDYKQYF
-	-	TRBV5-6	TRBJ2-7	TGTGCCAGCAGCTTGGCTCATGGGGTCGCCAACTACGAGCAGTACTTC	CASSLAHGVANYEQYF
few	-	TRBV4-3	TRBJ1-1	TGCGCCGCGGGGACGGACATGAACACTGAAGCTTTCTTT	CAAGTDMNTEAFF
few	-	TRBV5-1	TRBJ1-2	TGCGCCAGCAGCTTCAAGAGGGATGGCTACACCTTC	CASSFKRDGYTF
-	-	TRBV29-1	TRBJ1-2	TGCGCGACCCAAAGGGGAGGAGATGGCTACACCTTC	CATQRGGDGYTF
-	-	TRBV7-9	TRBJ2-6	TGTGCCAGCAGCATTACAGCGCTTGGGGTCTCTGGGGCCAACGTCCTGACTTTC	CASSITALGVSGANVLTF
-	TRBD2	TRBV6-2/TRBV6-3	TRBJ2-7	TGTGCCAGCAGTTACTCGTTTACCGGGACTAGCGACACCTACGAGCAGTACTTC	CASSYSFTGTSDTYEQYF
-	TRBD1	TRBV7-2	TRBJ2-7	TGTGCCAGCAGCACACCGGGACAGGGGTGGAACGAGCAGTACTTC	CASSTPGQGWNEQYF
-	TRBD1	TRBV2	TRBJ2-2	TGTGCCAGCGTGGGACAGGGACTTTCCGGGGAGCTGTTTTTT	CASVGQGLSGELFF